A selection of T cell receptor beta chains follows, all from one sample in a study of spatial heterogeneity in lung cancer. MiXCR was run by TCRdb on the 5' RACE reads, yielding one entry per CDR3 protein. The sample includes roughly 39,000 distinct CDR3 sequences, less than 6% of them seen just once. The specimen comprised PBMCs, sampled at surgery. These receptors originate from a male donor with early-stage non-small cell lung cancer. Each CDR3 is given with its conserved first and last residue. The D gene is left open where the match is weak. Rows give clone size only sometimes, using once, few, many, or a class for an expanded clone.

j_gene | v_gene | abundance | d_gene | CDR3aa | CDR3nt
TRBJ2-5 | TRBV12-3/TRBV12-4 | few | NA | CASSLGTIETQYF | TGTGCCAGCAGTTTAGGGACAATCGAGACCCAGTACTTC
TRBJ1-2 | TRBV6-5 | NA | NA | CASSPGRVVGYTF | TGTGCCAGCAGTCCAGGGCGTGTGGTTGGCTACACCTTC
TRBJ2-7 | TRBV10-3 | medium-sized | NA | CAISRDRYEQYF | TGTGCCATCAGTCGGGACCGCTACGAGCAGTACTTC
TRBJ1-5 | TRBV6-1 | NA | NA | CASSAGVSNQPQHF | TGTGCCAGCAGTGCGGGGGTTAGCAATCAGCCCCAGCATTTT
TRBJ1-2 | TRBV5-4 | many | TRBD1 | CASSVRQGAIGGYTF | TGTGCCAGCAGCGTACGACAGGGGGCGATAGGTGGCTACACCTTC
TRBJ2-1 | TRBV7-2 | few | TRBD2 | CASNLGGGNEQFF | TGTGCCAGCAATCTGGGGGGGGGAAATGAGCAGTTCTTC
TRBJ1-5 | TRBV19 | few | TRBD1 | CASRTGGKVDQPQHF | TGTGCCAGTAGGACAGGGGGCAAGGTCGATCAGCCCCAGCATTTT
TRBJ1-2 | TRBV5-6 | many | NA | CASSLFPPTTGLKGYTF | TGTGCCAGCAGCTTGTTTCCTCCTACAACAGGGTTGAAGGGCTACACCTTC
TRBJ1-1 | TRBV6-5 | few | NA | CASSYNAEAFF | TGTGCCAGCAGTTACAACGCTGAAGCTTTCTTT
TRBJ2-2 | TRBV4-3 | few | TRBD2 | CASSQDLFGTSSGELFF | TGCGCCAGCAGCCAAGATCTTTTCGGGACTAGCTCCGGGGAGCTGTTTTTT
TRBJ2-5 | TRBV29-1 | many | NA | CSVVFVSAIQETQYF | TGCAGCGTGGTATTCGTTTCGGCGATCCAAGAGACCCAGTACTTC
TRBJ2-3 | TRBV24-1 | few | NA | CATGATVFTDTQYF | TGTGCCACCGGGGCCACAGTCTTCACAGATACGCAGTATTTT
TRBJ1-2 | TRBV27 | many | NA | CASSPDQGLYGYTF | TGTGCCAGCAGTCCAGATCAGGGGCTCTATGGCTACACCTTC
TRBJ2-2 | TRBV4-2 | many | NA | CASSQQGPNTGELFF | TGTGCCAGCAGCCAACAAGGACCAAACACCGGGGAGCTGTTTTTT
TRBJ2-7 | TRBV29-1 | many | NA | CSVAAHRDPFEQYF | TGCAGCGTTGCCGCGCACAGGGATCCCTTCGAGCAGTACTTC
TRBJ1-5 | TRBV15 | NA | NA | CATSTRRSGNQPQHF | TGTGCCACCAGCACCCGAAGGTCTGGCAATCAGCCCCAGCATTTT
TRBJ1-4 | TRBV20-1 | many | NA | CSARKGSTNEKLFF | TGCAGTGCTAGAAAGGGGTCAACTAATGAAAAACTGTTTTTT
TRBJ1-1 | TRBV20-1 | many | TRBD1 | CSARDGTGEGTEAFF | TGCAGTGCTAGAGATGGGACAGGGGAAGGTACTGAAGCTTTCTTT
TRBJ1-2 | TRBV3-1 | many | NA | CASSQVWTEVSNYGYTF | TGTGCCAGCAGCCAAGTTTGGACAGAAGTCTCTAACTATGGCTACACCTTC
TRBJ2-6 | TRBV20-1 | many | NA | CSARADTKSSGANVLTF | TGCAGTGCTAGAGCAGATACCAAAAGCTCTGGGGCCAACGTCCTGACTTTC
TRBJ2-2 | TRBV10-3 | NA | TRBD1 | CAISRDRDPGELFF | TGTGCCATCAGCCGGGACAGGGATCCCGGGGAGCTGTTTTTT
TRBJ1-6 | TRBV6-2/TRBV6-3 | NA | NA | CASSYSTRYNSPLHF | TGTGCCAGCAGTTATTCGACTCGCTATAATTCACCCCTCCACTTT
TRBJ2-2 | TRBV12-3/TRBV12-4 | many | TRBD1 | CASSPRDSSRLFGNTGELFF | TGTGCCAGCAGTCCTCGGGACAGCTCACGGCTATTTGGGAACACCGGGGAGCTGTTTTTT
TRBJ1-2 | TRBV7-8 | many | TRBD1 | CASSPREGALHGYTF | TGTGCCAGCAGCCCTAGGGAGGGGGCGCTTCATGGCTACACCTTC
TRBJ1-2 | TRBV20-1 | many | NA | CSASIPGLHGYTF | TGCAGTGCTAGTATTCCTGGGTTGCATGGCTACACCTTC
TRBJ2-2 | TRBV14 | many | TRBD1 | CASSQNSGGGITGELFF | TGTGCCAGCAGCCAAAATTCAGGGGGCGGAATAACCGGGGAGCTGTTTTTT
TRBJ1-5 | TRBV7-6 | NA | TRBD1 | CASSARDSVAYSNQPQHF | TGTGCCAGCAGCGCTAGGGACAGCGTGGCGTATAGCAATCAGCCCCAGCATTTT
TRBJ2-6 | TRBV3-1 | many | NA | CASTLGTTGANVLTF | TGTGCCAGCACTCTCGGGACCACTGGGGCCAACGTCCTGACTTTC
TRBJ1-3 | TRBV5-1 | many | NA | CASSLEGISENTIYF | TGCGCCAGCAGCTTGGAGGGGATCTCGGAAAACACCATATATTTT
TRBJ2-5 | TRBV30 | NA | NA | CAWAAGGPQTQYF | TGTGCCTGGGCGGCGGGCGGACCCCAAACCCAGTACTTC
TRBJ2-3 | TRBV5-1 | few | NA | CASSLARTDTQYF | TGCGCCAGCAGCTTAGCCCGGACAGATACGCAGTATTTT
TRBJ1-1 | TRBV30 | NA | NA | CAWNGGGEGTTEAFF | TGTGCCTGGAATGGTGGCGGGGAAGGTACCACTGAAGCTTTCTTT
TRBJ1-2 | TRBV6-5 | few | NA | CATSTGGRYGYTF | TGTGCCACCTCGACCGGGGGGCGATATGGCTACACCTTC
TRBJ1-2 | TRBV19 | NA | TRBD1 | CATRGSDRGRSNYGYTF | TGTGCCACCCGAGGGTCCGACAGGGGAAGGTCTAACTATGGCTACACCTTC
TRBJ1-4 | TRBV5-1 | many | NA | CASSLTGSNEKLFF | TGCGCCAGCAGCTTGACAGGCTCTAATGAAAAACTGTTTTTT
TRBJ2-1 | TRBV10-3 | many | TRBD2 | CAISELAGGLDEQFF | TGTGCCATCAGTGAACTAGCGGGGGGGCTGGATGAGCAGTTCTTC
TRBJ1-4 | TRBV7-9 | NA | TRBD1 | CASSLAGGGRNEKLFF | TGTGCCAGCAGCTTAGCGGGAGGGGGCAGGAATGAAAAACTGTTTTTT
TRBJ2-5 | TRBV6-2/TRBV6-3 | many | NA | CASSLVEETQYF | TGTGCCAGCAGTTTGGTCGAAGAGACCCAGTACTTC
TRBJ2-1 | TRBV4-1 | many | TRBD2 | CASSLSGLAGDEQFF | TGCGCCAGCAGCCTATCGGGACTAGCGGGGGATGAGCAGTTCTTC
TRBJ1-5 | TRBV11-1 | NA | NA | CASSLPGQPQHF | TGTGCCAGCAGCTTGCCGGGTCAGCCCCAGCATTTT
TRBJ2-1 | TRBV6-6 | many | TRBD2 | CASRPTSGGNNEQFF | TGTGCCAGCAGACCCACTAGCGGGGGTAACAATGAGCAGTTCTTC
TRBJ1-4 | TRBV6-5 | many | NA | CASSYATTNEKLFF | TGTGCCAGCAGTTACGCCACAACTAATGAAAAACTGTTTTTT
TRBJ2-3 | TRBV4-3 | many | TRBD1 | CASSQERGPADTQYF | TGCGCCAGCAGCCAAGAGAGGGGGCCCGCAGATACGCAGTATTTT
TRBJ2-3 | TRBV20-1 | many | TRBD2 | CSARAAGGLASTDTQYF | TGCAGTGCTAGAGCAGCGGGGGGGCTGGCAAGCACAGATACGCAGTATTTT
TRBJ1-5 | TRBV19 | few | TRBD1 | CASSPRDRAYSNQPQHF | TGTGCCAGTAGTCCCCGGGACAGAGCTTATAGCAATCAGCCCCAGCATTTT
TRBJ1-1 | TRBV11-2 | many | NA | CASSFHENTEAFF | TGTGCCAGCAGCTTTCATGAGAACACTGAAGCTTTCTTT
TRBJ2-2 | TRBV4-1 | many | TRBD2 | CASSRWTSGEEGELFF | TGCGCCAGCAGCCGGTGGACTAGCGGGGAGGAAGGGGAGCTGTTTTTT
TRBJ2-3 | TRBV6-5 | few | NA | CASSRATTTDTQYF | TGTGCCAGCAGTCGGGCTACTACCACAGATACGCAGTATTTT